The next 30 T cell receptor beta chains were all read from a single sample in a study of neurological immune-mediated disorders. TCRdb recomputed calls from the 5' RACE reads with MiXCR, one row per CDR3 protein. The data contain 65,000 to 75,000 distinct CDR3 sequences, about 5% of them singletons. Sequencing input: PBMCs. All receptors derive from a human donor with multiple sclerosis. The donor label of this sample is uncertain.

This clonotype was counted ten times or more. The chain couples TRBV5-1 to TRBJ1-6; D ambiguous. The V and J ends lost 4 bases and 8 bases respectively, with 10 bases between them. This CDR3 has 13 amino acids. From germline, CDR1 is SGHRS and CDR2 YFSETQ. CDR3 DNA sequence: TGCGCCAGCAGCCTCGACGGGGATTCACCCCTCCACTTT. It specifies CASSLDGDSPLHF.

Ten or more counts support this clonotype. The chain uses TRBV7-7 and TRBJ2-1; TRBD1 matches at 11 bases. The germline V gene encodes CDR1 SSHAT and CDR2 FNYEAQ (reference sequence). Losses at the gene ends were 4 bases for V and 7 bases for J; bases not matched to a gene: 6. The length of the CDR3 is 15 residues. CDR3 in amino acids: CASSYGQGAWNEQFF. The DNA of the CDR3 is TGTGCCAGCAGCTACGGACAGGGGGCTTGGAATGAGCAGTTCTTC.

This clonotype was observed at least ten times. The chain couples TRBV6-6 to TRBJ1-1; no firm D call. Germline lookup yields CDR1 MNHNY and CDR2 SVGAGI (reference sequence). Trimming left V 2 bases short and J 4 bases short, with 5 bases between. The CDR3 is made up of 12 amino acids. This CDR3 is CASSYSVTEAFF. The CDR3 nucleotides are TGTGCCAGCAGTTACAGCGTCACTGAAGCTTTCTTT.

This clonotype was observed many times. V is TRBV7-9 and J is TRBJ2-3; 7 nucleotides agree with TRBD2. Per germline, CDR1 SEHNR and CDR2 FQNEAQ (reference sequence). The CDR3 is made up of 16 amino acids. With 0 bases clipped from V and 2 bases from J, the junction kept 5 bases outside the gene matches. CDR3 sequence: CASSLAGGPSTDTQYF. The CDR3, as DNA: TGTGCCAGCAGCTTAGCGGGAGGGCCGTCCACAGATACGCAGTATTTT.

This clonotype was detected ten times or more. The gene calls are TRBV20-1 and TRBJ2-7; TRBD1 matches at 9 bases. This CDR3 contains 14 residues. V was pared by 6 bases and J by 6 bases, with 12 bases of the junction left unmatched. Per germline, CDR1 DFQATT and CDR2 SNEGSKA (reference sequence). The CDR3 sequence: CSAPSGTGIGEQYF. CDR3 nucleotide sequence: TGCAGTGCCCCATCCGGGACAGGGATAGGCGAGCAGTACTTC.

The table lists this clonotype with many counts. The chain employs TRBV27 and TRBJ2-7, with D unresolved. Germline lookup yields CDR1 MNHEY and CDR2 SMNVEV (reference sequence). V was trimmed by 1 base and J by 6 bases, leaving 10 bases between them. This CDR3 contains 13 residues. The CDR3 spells CASSLYPGGEQYF. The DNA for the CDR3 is TGTGCCAGCAGTTTATACCCGGGCGGCGAGCAGTACTTC.

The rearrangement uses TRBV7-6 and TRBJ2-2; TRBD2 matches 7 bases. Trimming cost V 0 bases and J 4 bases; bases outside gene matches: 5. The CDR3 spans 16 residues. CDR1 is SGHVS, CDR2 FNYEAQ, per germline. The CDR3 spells CASSLAPGGTTGELFF. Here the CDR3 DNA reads TGTGCCAGCAGCTTAGCTCCCGGGGGGACCACCGGGGAGCTGTTTTTT.

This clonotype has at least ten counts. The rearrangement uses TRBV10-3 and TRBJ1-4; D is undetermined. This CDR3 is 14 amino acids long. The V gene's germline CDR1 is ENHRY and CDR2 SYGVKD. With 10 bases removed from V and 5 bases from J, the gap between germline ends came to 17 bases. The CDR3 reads CATGVVQPNEKLFF. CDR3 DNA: TGTGCCACCGGCGTCGTCCAGCCAAATGAAAAACTGTTTTTT.

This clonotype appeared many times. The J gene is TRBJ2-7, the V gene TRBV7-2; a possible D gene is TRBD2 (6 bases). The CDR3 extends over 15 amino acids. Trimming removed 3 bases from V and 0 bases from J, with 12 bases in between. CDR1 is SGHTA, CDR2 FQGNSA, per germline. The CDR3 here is CASSFLARSSYEQYF. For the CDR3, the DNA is TGTGCCAGCAGCTTTCTAGCGAGGAGCTCCTACGAGCAGTACTTC.

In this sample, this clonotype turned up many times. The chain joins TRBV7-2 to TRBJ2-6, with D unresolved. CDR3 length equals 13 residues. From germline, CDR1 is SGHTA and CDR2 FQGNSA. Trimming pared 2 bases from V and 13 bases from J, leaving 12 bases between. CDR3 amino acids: CASSLLQVSVLTF. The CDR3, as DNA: TGTGCCAGCAGCTTACTACAAGTCAGTGTCCTGACTTTC.

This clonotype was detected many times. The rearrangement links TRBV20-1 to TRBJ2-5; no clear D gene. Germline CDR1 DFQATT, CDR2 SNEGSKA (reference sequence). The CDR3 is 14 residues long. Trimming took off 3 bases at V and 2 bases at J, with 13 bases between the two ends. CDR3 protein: CSASEGIGQETQYF. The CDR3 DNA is TGCAGTGCTAGCGAAGGGATAGGGCAAGAGACCCAGTACTTC.

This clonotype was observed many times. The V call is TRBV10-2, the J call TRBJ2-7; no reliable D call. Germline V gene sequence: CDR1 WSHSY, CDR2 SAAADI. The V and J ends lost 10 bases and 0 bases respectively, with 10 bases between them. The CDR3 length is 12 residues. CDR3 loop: CATKPSSYEQYF. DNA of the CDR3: TGCGCCACTAAACCGAGCTCCTACGAGCAGTACTTC.

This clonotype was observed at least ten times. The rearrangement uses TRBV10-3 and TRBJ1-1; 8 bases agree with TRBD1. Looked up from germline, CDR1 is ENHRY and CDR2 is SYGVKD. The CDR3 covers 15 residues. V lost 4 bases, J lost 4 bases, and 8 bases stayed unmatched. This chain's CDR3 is CAISGGDTGGTEAFF. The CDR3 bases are TGTGCCATCAGTGGGGGAGATACAGGGGGCACTGAAGCTTTCTTT.

The CDR3 is CSATRGEVSYNEQFF. CDR3 bases: TGCAGTGCGACCCGGGGGGAGGTCTCCTACAATGAGCAGTTCTTC. The V and J genes are TRBV20-1 and TRBJ2-1; 7 nucleotides agree with TRBD2. With V trimmed by 6 bases and J by 0 bases, 8 bases remained unmatched. The CDR3 contains 15 residues. Germline V lookup: CDR1 DFQATT, CDR2 SNEGSKA (reference sequence).

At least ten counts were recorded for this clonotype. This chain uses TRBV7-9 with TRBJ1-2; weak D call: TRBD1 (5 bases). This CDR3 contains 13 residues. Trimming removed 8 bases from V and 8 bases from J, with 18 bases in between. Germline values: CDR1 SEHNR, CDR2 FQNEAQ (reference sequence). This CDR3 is CASDRGIPGGYTF. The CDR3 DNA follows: TGTGCCAGCGACCGGGGGATCCCTGGGGGCTACACCTTC.

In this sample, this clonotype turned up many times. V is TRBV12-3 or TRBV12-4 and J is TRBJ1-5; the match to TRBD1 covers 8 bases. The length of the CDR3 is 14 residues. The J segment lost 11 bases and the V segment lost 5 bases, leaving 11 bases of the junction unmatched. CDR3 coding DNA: TGTGCCAGCAGTCAACCAGGGGGCGTTGGGACCCAGCATTTT. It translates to CASSQPGGVGTQHF.

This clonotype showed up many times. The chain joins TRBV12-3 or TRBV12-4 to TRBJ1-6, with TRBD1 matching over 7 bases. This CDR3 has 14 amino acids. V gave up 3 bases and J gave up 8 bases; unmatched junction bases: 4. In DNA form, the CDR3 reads TGTGCCAGCAGTTTGGGGACAGAGCATTCACCCCTCCACTTT. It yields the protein CASSLGTEHSPLHF.

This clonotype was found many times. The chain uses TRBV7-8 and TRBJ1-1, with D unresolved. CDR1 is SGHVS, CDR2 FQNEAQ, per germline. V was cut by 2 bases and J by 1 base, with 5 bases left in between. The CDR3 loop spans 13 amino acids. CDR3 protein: CASSLPTNTEAFF. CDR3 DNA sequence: TGTGCCAGCAGCTTACCCACGAACACTGAAGCTTTCTTT.

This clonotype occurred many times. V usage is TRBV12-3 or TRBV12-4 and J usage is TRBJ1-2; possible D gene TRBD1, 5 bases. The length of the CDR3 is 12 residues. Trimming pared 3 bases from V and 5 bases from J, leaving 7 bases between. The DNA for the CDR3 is TGTGCCAGCAGTTTGAGGGGATATGGCTACACCTTC. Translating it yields CASSLRGYGYTF.

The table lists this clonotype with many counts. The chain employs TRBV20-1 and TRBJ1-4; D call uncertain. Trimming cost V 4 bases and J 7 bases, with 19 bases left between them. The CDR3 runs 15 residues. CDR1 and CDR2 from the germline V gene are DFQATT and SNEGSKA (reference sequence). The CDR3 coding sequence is TGCAGTGCTAAAGAGTTCGGTAACCGGGGTGAAAAACTGTTTTTT. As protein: CSAKEFGNRGEKLFF.

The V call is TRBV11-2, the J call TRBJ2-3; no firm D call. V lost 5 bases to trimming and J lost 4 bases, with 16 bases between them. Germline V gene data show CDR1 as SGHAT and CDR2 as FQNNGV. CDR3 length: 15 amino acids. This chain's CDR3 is CASSDSGTGADTQYF. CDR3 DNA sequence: TGTGCCAGCAGCGATTCCGGTACGGGCGCAGATACGCAGTATTTT.

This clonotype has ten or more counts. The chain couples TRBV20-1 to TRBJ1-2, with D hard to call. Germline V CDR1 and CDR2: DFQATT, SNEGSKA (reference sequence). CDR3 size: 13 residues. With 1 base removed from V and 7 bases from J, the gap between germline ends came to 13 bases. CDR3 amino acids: CSARAPVPGGYTF. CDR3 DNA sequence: TGCAGTGCTAGAGCCCCGGTACCGGGTGGCTACACCTTC.

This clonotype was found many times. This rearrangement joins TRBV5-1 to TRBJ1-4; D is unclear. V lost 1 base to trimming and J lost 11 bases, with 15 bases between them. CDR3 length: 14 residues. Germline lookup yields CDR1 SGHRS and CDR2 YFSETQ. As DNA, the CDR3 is TGCGCCAGCAGCTTGCCCGGAGTAGTTGGGAAACTGTTTTTT. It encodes CASSLPGVVGKLFF.

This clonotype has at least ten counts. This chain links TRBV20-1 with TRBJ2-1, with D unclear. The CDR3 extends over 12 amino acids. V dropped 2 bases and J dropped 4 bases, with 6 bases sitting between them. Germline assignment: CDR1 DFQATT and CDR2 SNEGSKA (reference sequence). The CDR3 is CSARHDYNEQFF. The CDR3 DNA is TGCAGTGCTAGACACGATTACAATGAGCAGTTCTTC.

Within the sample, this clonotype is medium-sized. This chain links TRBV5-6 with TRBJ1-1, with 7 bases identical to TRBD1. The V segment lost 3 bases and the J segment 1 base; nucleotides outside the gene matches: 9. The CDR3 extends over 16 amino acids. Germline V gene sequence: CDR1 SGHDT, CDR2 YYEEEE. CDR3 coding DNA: TGTGCCAGCAGCTCACGCTCAGGGGGTTGGAACACTGAAGCTTTCTTT. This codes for CASSSRSGGWNTEAFF.

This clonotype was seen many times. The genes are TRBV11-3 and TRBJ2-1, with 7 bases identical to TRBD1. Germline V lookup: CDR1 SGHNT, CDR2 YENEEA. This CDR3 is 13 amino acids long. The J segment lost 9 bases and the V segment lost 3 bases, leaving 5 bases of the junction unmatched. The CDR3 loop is CASSLGTGVEQFF. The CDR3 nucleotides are TGTGCCAGCAGCTTGGGAACAGGGGTTGAGCAGTTCTTC.

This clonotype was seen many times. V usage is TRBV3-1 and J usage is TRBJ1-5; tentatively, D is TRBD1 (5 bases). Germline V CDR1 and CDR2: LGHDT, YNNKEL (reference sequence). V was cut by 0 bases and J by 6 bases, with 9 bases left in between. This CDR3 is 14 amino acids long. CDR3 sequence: CASSQEGEGQPQHF. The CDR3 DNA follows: TGTGCCAGCAGCCAAGAAGGGGAGGGTCAGCCCCAGCATTTT.

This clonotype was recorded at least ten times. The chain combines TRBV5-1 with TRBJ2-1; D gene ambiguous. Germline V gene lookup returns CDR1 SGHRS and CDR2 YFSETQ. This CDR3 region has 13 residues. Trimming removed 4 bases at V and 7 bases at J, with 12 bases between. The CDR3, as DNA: TGCGCCAGCAGCCTCCGCTCTAGGAATGAGCAGTTCTTC. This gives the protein CASSLRSRNEQFF.

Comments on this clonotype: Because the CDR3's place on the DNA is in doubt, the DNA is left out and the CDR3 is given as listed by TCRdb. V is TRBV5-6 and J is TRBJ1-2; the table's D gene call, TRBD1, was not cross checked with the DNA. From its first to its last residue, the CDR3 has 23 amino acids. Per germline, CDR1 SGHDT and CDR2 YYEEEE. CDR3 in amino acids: CASSFPGTPQHFGDGTARDGYTF.

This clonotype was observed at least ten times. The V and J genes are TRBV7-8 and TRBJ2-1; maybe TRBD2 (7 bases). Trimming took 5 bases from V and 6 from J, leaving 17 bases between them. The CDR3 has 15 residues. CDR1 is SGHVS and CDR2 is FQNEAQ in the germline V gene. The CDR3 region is CASSAWGGAGNEQFF. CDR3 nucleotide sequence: TGTGCCAGCAGCGCCTGGGGGGGGGCCGGCAATGAGCAGTTCTTC.